This entry lists 14 T cell receptor beta chains sequenced from one sample in a study of metastatic and nonmetastatic thyroid tumors (dated by TCRdb to the early 2020s). Library creation used PCR. The instrument given in TCRdb is Illumina HiSeq 4000. Through fastp at Q25 and MiXCR, TCRdb rebuilt clones from the public reads, retaining in-frame beta chains. Across this sample there are 40,000 to 50,000 clones, with around an eighth seen only once. 7% to 9.5% of the sample is held by the ten biggest clonotypes. Before undergoing thyroid surgery, none of the patients had been given any kind of treatment. The sequenced sample consisted of blood. These TCRs come from a male donor with papillary thyroid cancer or a benign thyroid nodule (not recorded which). Some clones in this sample may be carry-over from other donors' samples.

This clone was observed many times. The chain has TRBV6-1 and TRBJ2-1; 13 bases match TRBD2. Trimming removed 5 bases from V and 7 bases from J; junction bases left unmatched: 5. Per germline, CDR1 MNHNS and CDR2 SASEGT. The CDR3 runs to 15 residues. CDR3 sequence reads: CASSKLAGGVNEQFF. The CDR3, as DNA: TGTGCCAGCAGTAAACTAGCGGGAGGGGTGAATGAGCAGTTCTTC.

This clone came up many times. The chain employs TRBV9 and TRBJ2-3; D ambiguous. This CDR3 is built from 16 residues. Deletions cut 6 bases from V and 0 bases from J, with 17 bases between. The germline V gene encodes CDR1 SGDLS and CDR2 YYNGEE. The CDR3 loop reads CASNGQEWTSTDTQYF. DNA for the CDR3: TGTGCCAGCAATGGCCAGGAGTGGACCAGCACAGATACGCAGTATTTT.

This clone was observed once. The chain uses TRBV3-1 and TRBJ1-3, with no clear D. The CDR3 has 13 residues. Germline values: CDR1 LGHDT, CDR2 YNNKEL (reference sequence). V dropped 4 bases and J dropped 1 base, with 5 bases sitting between them. CDR3 loop: CASSRVSGNTIYF. The CDR3 bases are TGTGCCAGCAGCCGGGTATCTGGAAACACCATATATTTT.

The chain couples TRBV5-8 to TRBJ1-2; D ambiguous. Trimming cost V 0 bases and J 7 bases, with 13 bases left between them. Germline V gives CDR1 SGHTS, CDR2 YDEGEE. The CDR3 contains 14 residues. The CDR3 here is CASSLEWRGPGYTF. In DNA, the CDR3 is TGTGCCAGCAGCTTGGAGTGGCGGGGTCCTGGCTACACCTTC.

There are many counts of this clone. J is TRBJ1-5 and V is TRBV20-1; no clear D. The CDR3 contains 13 residues. The V end lost 0 bases, the J end lost 1 base, and 4 bases lay between the germline ends. Germline V CDR1 and CDR2: DFQATT, SNEGSKA (reference sequence). The CDR3 is CSAREGSNQPQHF. As DNA, the CDR3 is TGCAGTGCTAGAGAAGGAAGCAATCAGCCCCAGCATTTT.

This clone was detected ten times or more. The V call is TRBV6-4, the J call TRBJ2-3; TRBD1 matches at 8 bases. The CDR3 length is 14 residues. Germline CDR1 MRHNA, CDR2 SNTAGT. The J segment lost 4 bases and the V segment lost 3 bases, leaving 3 bases of the junction unmatched. The CDR3 coding sequence is TGTGCCAGCAGTGAGACAGGGGAAGCAGATACGCAGTATTTT. Translated: CASSETGEADTQYF.

This clone was detected ten times or more. This chain connects TRBV18 to TRBJ1-6; the D is unclear. V lost 6 bases and J 7 bases, leaving 16 bases between the germline ends. The CDR3 length is 15 residues. Germline CDR1 reads KGHSH; CDR2 reads LQKENI. The CDR3 DNA reads as TGTGCCAGCTCCCCTCAGGAGCCTTTCAATTCACCCCTCCACTTT. It translates to CASSPQEPFNSPLHF.

This clone was seen only a few times. The rearrangement joins TRBV6-1 to TRBJ1-5, with 10 bases lining up with TRBD1. This CDR3 is 15 amino acids long. Losses at the gene ends were 7 bases for V and 7 bases for J; bases not matched to a gene: 10. Germline V gene lookup returns CDR1 MNHNS and CDR2 SASEGT. CDR3 loop: CASIQDRGPGQPQHF. The CDR3 DNA follows: TGTGCCAGCATCCAAGACAGGGGGCCTGGCCAGCCCCAGCATTTT.

Notes on this clone: Distinct nucleotide sequences in the sample also encode this CDR3. This chain links TRBV28 with TRBJ1-1; D is uncertain. V was clipped by 4 bases and J by 8 bases, with 23 bases between them. The CDR3 runs 16 residues. CDR1 MDHEN and CDR2 SYDVKM come from the germline V gene. The CDR3 region has the DNA TGTGCCAGCAGTTCCCGAGGTATGGGTGGGATCACCGAAGCTTTCTTT. This codes for CASSSRGMGGITEAFF.

At least ten counts were recorded for this clone. The rearrangement links TRBV28 to TRBJ1-2, with a weak D call TRBD1 (5 bases). Trimming took 5 bases from V and 5 from J, leaving 12 bases between them. The germline CDR1 and CDR2 sequences are MDHEN and SYDVKM. The CDR3 is made up of 13 amino acids. CDR3 in DNA: TGTGCCAGCAGTAGGACGGGGGTTTATGGCTACACCTTC. Translating it yields CASSRTGVYGYTF.

The chain couples TRBV6-2 or TRBV6-3 to TRBJ2-7; D not certain. Trimming cost V 0 bases and J 4 bases, with 7 bases left between them. This CDR3 contains 13 residues. Germline V lookup: CDR1 MNHEY, CDR2 SVGEGT. DNA for the CDR3: TGTGCCAGCAGTTACTCGAACAAATACGAGCAGTACTTC. This codes for CASSYSNKYEQYF.

This clone has a handful of counts. V usage is TRBV6-1 and J usage is TRBJ2-7; D possibly corresponds to TRBD1 (6 bases). Germline CDR1 is MNHNS and CDR2 is SASEGT. This CDR3 has 13 amino acids. Trimming took off 6 bases at V and 0 bases at J, with 9 bases between the two ends. CDR3 protein: CASSRTVSYEQYF. CDR3 coding DNA: TGTGCCAGCAGCCGGACAGTCTCCTACGAGCAGTACTTC.

By share, this clone ranks as medium-sized. The chain links TRBV6-5 to TRBJ2-7, with D perhaps being TRBD1 or TRBD2 (5 bases each). This CDR3 comprises 15 residues. CDR1 is MNHEY and CDR2 is SVGAGI in the germline V gene. Trimming removed 0 bases at V and 5 bases at J, with 14 bases between. The CDR3 DNA reads as TGTGCCAGCAGTTACTCATGGGGGAGCGACAACGAGCAGTACTTC. It yields the protein CASSYSWGSDNEQYF.

In this sample, this clone turned up many times. The gene calls are TRBV2 and TRBJ2-7, with unresolved D. CDR3 size: 11 residues. V lost 8 bases, J lost 5 bases, and 10 bases lay in between. Germline V gives CDR1 SNHLY, CDR2 FYNNEI. CDR3 sequence: CASGRSHEQYF. CDR3 nucleotide sequence: TGTGCCAGCGGAAGGTCCCACGAGCAGTACTTC.